Listed here are 21 T cell receptor beta chains from one sample, sequenced in a study of blood T cell repertoires in COVID-19. Sequencing was performed with immunoSEQ multiplex PCR; in TCRdb, only in-frame clones are kept and a portion is missing. The profile covers about 170,000 clones, with around four fifths appearing a single time and around 15% taken by the ten largest. Sequencing was done on a sample of peripheral blood. Every receptor here comes from a woman aged 70-85 years with COVID-19, enrolled during active disease.

V and J are TRBV6-1 and TRBJ1-2, with D maybe TRBD1 (5 bases). Trimming left V 2 bases short and J 4 bases short, with 11 bases between. Germline V gene lookup returns CDR1 MNHNS and CDR2 SASEGT. This CDR3 has 14 amino acids. This CDR3 reads CASSETDRFYGYTF. The CDR3 DNA reads as TGTGCCAGCAGTGAAACAGACAGATTCTATGGCTACACCTTC.

J is TRBJ1-6 and V is TRBV6-1; a weak D match, TRBD1 (6 bases). Germline assignment: CDR1 MNHNS and CDR2 SASEGT. This CDR3 has 11 amino acids. V was clipped by 6 bases and J by 14 bases, with 11 bases between them. Here the CDR3 reads CASSQRDTLHF. CDR3 DNA: TGTGCCAGCAGCCAACGGGACACCCTCCACTTT.

The sample holds one count of this clone. The rearrangement links TRBV11-2 to TRBJ2-5; TRBD2 might be the D (5 bases). This CDR3 is 14 amino acids long. Trimming took off 0 bases at V and 5 bases at J, with 10 bases between the two ends. The germline gives CDR1 SGHAT, CDR2 FQNNGV. In nucleotides, the CDR3 is TGTGCCAGCAGCTTAGAAAAGGGCGGGGAGACCCAGTACTTC. It codes for CASSLEKGGETQYF.

The chain has TRBV27 and TRBJ1-2; 7 nucleotides match TRBD1. This CDR3 contains 14 residues. The germline V gene encodes CDR1 MNHEY and CDR2 SMNVEV (reference sequence). Germline trimming cut 6 bases from V and 2 bases from J; bases unmatched to any gene: 6. DNA for the CDR3: TGTGCCAGCAGAAGGGACAGCTTGAACTATGGCTACACCTTC. Translated: CASRRDSLNYGYTF.

The chain employs TRBV6-5 and TRBJ1-5, with TRBD1 identical over 10 bases. Germline CDR1 and CDR2: MNHEY and SVGAGI. The V segment lost 6 bases and the J segment 5 bases; nucleotides outside the gene matches: 7. The CDR3 length is 15 residues. The DNA for the CDR3 is TGTGCCAGCAGACCCGGGACAGGGGAACATCAGCCCCAGCATTTT. Protein product: CASRPGTGEHQPQHF.

This rearrangement joins TRBV9 to TRBJ2-5; the match to TRBD2 covers 13 bases. V shed 3 bases and J 5 bases; nucleotides not matched to a gene: 4. The CDR3 contains 15 residues. Germline V gene data show CDR1 as SGDLS and CDR2 as YYNGEE. CDR3 residues: CASSGGLAGVETQYF. The CDR3 region has the DNA TGTGCCAGCAGCGGCGGACTAGCGGGAGTGGAGACCCAGTACTTC.

Written as DNA, the CDR3 is TGTGCCAGCAGTGATCCTAGCGGGAGCCTCAATGAGCAGTTCTTC. Its translation is CASSDPSGSLNEQFF. V is TRBV6-2 or TRBV6-3 and J is TRBJ2-1, with 10 bases identical to TRBD2. With V trimmed by 5 bases and J by 6 bases, 7 bases remained unmatched. CDR1 is MNHEY and CDR2 is SVGEGT in the germline V gene. The CDR3 totals 15 residues.

This rearrangement joins TRBV28 to TRBJ1-5, with D uncertain. The germline CDR1 and CDR2 sequences are MDHEN and SYDVKM. Deletions cut 11 bases from V and 5 bases from J, with 19 bases between. This CDR3 is 14 amino acids long. CDR3 sequence (DNA): TGTGCCGTACGACCGAGGTCACGCTATCAGCCCCAGCATTTT. Translated, it gives CAVRPRSRYQPQHF.

CDR3 sequence (DNA): TGTGCCAGCAGTCAAAGGGGGTACACTGAAGCTTTCTTT. The encoded protein is CASSQRGYTEAFF. The chain links TRBV6-5 to TRBJ1-1, with TRBD1 as a possible D gene (6 bases). Trimming removed 5 bases from V and 3 bases from J, with 10 bases in between. The CDR3 is 13 residues long. Germline V gene data show CDR1 as MNHEY and CDR2 as SVGAGI.

The chain recombines TRBV18 with TRBJ1-1; unclear D gene. CDR3 length equals 14 residues. The V end lost 6 bases, the J end lost 1 base, and 12 bases lay between the germline ends. CDR1 KGHSH and CDR2 LQKENI come from the germline V gene. CDR3 protein: CASSPAGGNTEAFF. The CDR3, as DNA: TGTGCCAGCTCTCCTGCAGGAGGGAACACTGAAGCTTTCTTT.

The chain recombines TRBV5-3 with TRBJ2-5, with D unresolved. TRBV5-3 has ORF status, its function being uncertain. This CDR3 is built from 13 residues. V was shortened by 5 bases and J by 9 bases, with 17 bases between the two germline ends. CDR3 in amino acids: CARRFALPRAQYF. CDR3 nucleotides: TGTGCCAGAAGGTTCGCACTTCCAAGAGCCCAGTACTTC.

The rearrangement joins TRBV2 to TRBJ1-2; no reliable D call. CDR3 length: 13 residues. V was pared by 8 bases and J by 0 bases, with 10 bases between. In germline, CDR1 is SNHLY, CDR2 FYNNEI. The CDR3 DNA reads TGTGCCAGCTCAAAAACAGCTAACTATGGCTACACCTTC. It translates to CASSKTANYGYTF.

V and J are TRBV28 and TRBJ2-2, with 10 positions matching TRBD2. CDR1 is MDHEN and CDR2 is SYDVKM in the germline V gene. There are 16 residues in the CDR3. The V and J ends lost 4 bases and 3 bases, in that order; junction bases with no gene match: 5. The chain's CDR3 is CASSSLSGRHTGELFF. DNA of the CDR3: TGTGCCAGCAGTTCTCTTAGCGGGAGGCACACCGGGGAGCTGTTTTTT.

The genes are TRBV3-1 (or the pseudogene TRBV3-2) and TRBJ1-6; 9 bases are shared with TRBD1. After removal of 4 bases from V and 7 bases from J, the junction contained 5 bases not matched to a gene. The V gene's germline CDR1 is LGHDT and CDR2 YNNKEL (reference sequence). The CDR3 is made up of 15 amino acids. CDR3 in amino acids: CASSPGTGRNSPLHF. CDR3 DNA: TGTGCCAGCAGCCCCGGGACAGGGAGGAATTCACCCCTCCACTTT.

The chain uses TRBV5-6 and TRBJ2-1; D call uncertain. V was clipped by 0 bases and J by 4 bases, with 8 bases between them. Germline assignment: CDR1 SGHDT and CDR2 YYEEEE. The CDR3 loop spans 14 amino acids. This CDR3 is CASSLGATYNEQFF. DNA of the CDR3: TGTGCCAGCAGCTTGGGGGCCACATACAATGAGCAGTTCTTC. The full variable domain, with the rest looked up from reference TRBV5-6 and TRBJ2-1, is DAGVTQSPTHLIKTRGQQVTLRCSPKSGHDTVSWYQQALGQGPQFIFQYYEEEERQRGNFPDRFSGHQFPNYSSELNVNALLLGDSALYLCASSLGATYNEQFFGPGTRLTVL.

This clone was recorded once. V gene TRBV19 combines with J gene TRBJ2-5; weak D call: TRBD2 (6 bases). V gave up 4 bases and J gave up 5 bases, with 17 bases separating them. This CDR3 has 15 residues. Germline values: CDR1 LNHDA, CDR2 SQIVND (reference sequence). The CDR3 spells CASSTAAGLGETQYF. CDR3 in DNA: TGTGCCAGTAGTACGGCCGCGGGACTCGGGGAGACCCAGTACTTC.

V gene TRBV5-1 combines with J gene TRBJ1-1; D is undetermined. V was trimmed by 0 bases and J by 3 bases, leaving 6 bases between them. The CDR3 covers 13 residues. Germline V gene data show CDR1 as SGHRS and CDR2 as YFSETQ. The CDR3 is CASSLGLDTEAFF. The CDR3 DNA is TGCGCCAGCAGCTTGGGGCTCGACACTGAAGCTTTCTTT.

J is TRBJ1-5 and V is TRBV24-1; D unresolved. Germline-derived CDR1 and CDR2 are KGHDR and SFDVKD. The CDR3 runs to 14 residues. With 2 bases removed from V and 5 bases from J, the gap between germline ends came to 9 bases. CDR3 nucleotides: TGTGCCACCAGTGATTCAGGTCGTTATCAGCCCCAGCATTTT. It yields the protein CATSDSGRYQPQHF.

This rearrangement joins TRBV6-5 to TRBJ1-1; 9 bases fit TRBD1. After removal of 5 bases from V and 8 bases from J, the junction contained 12 bases not matched to a gene. This CDR3 is 15 amino acids long. Germline CDR1 and CDR2: MNHEY and SVGAGI. The CDR3 region is CASSPGTGTGREAFF. CDR3 in DNA: TGTGCCAGCAGTCCCGGGACAGGGACCGGTCGGGAAGCTTTCTTT.

The rearrangement uses TRBV19 and TRBJ1-3; D is uncertain. Deletions cut 5 bases from V and 2 bases from J, with 13 bases between. The CDR3 totals 15 residues. Per germline, CDR1 LNHDA and CDR2 SQIVND (reference sequence). As DNA, the CDR3 is TGTGCCAGTAGTCTCTCCGACTCTGCTGGAAACACCATATATTTT. The encoded protein is CASSLSDSAGNTIYF.

The chain uses TRBV9 and TRBJ1-2; D is ambiguous. This CDR3 is built from 15 residues. Trimming stripped 0 bases from V and 0 bases from J, with 9 bases between. Looked up from germline, CDR1 is SGDLS and CDR2 is YYNGEE. CDR3 sequence: CASSVGAGSNYGYTF. CDR3 in DNA: TGTGCCAGCAGCGTAGGGGCGGGTTCTAACTATGGCTACACCTTC.